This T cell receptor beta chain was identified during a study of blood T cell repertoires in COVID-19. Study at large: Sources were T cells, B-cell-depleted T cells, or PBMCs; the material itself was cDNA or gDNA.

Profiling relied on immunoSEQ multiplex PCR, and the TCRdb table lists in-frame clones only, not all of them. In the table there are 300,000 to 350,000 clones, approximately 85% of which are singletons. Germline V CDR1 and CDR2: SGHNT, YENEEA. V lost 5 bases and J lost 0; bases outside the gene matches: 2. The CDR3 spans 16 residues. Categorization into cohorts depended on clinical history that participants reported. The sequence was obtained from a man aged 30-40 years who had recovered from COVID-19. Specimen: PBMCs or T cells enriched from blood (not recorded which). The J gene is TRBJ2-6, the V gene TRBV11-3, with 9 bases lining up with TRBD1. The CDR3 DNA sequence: TGTGCCAGCAGCCCGGGACAGGGCTCTGGGGCCAACGTCCTGACTTTC. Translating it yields CASSPGQGSGANVLTF.